This entry lists 27 T cell receptor beta chains sequenced from one sample in a study of technical replicates of blood from a few donors. Profiled with immunoSEQ multiplex PCR; TCRdb holds only in-frame clones, not every one. Of 45,000 to 65,000 clones in the sample, roughly 94% were seen once. The sample consisted of T cells isolated from PBMCs. The receptors shown here come from a human donor in good health.

This clone has more than one count but fewer than ten. CDR3 protein: CASSFHQGLTITEAFF. The CDR3 DNA reads TGTGCCAGCAGCTTTCACCAGGGACTTACCATCACTGAAGCTTTCTTT. This sequence joins TRBV11-2 and TRBJ1-1, with D possibly TRBD1 on 5 matching bases. The CDR3 has 16 amino acids. Germline lookup yields CDR1 SGHAT and CDR2 FQNNGV. Trimming took off 3 bases at V and 4 bases at J, with 18 bases between the two ends.

This chain links TRBV9 with TRBJ2-1; 14 nucleotides line up with TRBD2. CDR3 length: 20 amino acids. With 3 bases clipped from V and 0 bases from J, the junction kept 11 bases outside the gene matches. The germline V gene has CDR1 SGDLS and CDR2 YYNGEE. CDR3 protein: CASSGGGLAGGKSSYNEQFF. As DNA, the CDR3 is TGTGCCAGCAGCGGGGGAGGACTAGCGGGGGGCAAGAGCTCCTACAATGAGCAGTTCTTC.

The chain carries TRBV28 and TRBJ1-1, with TRBD1 identical over 9 bases. This CDR3 comprises 15 residues. Trimming cost V 2 bases and J 3 bases; bases outside gene matches: 4. From germline, CDR1 is MDHEN and CDR2 SYDVKM. CDR3 sequence (DNA): TGTGCCAGCAGTTTACCAGGGACAGGGCACACTGAAGCTTTCTTT. Protein: CASSLPGTGHTEAFF.

The CDR3 spells CAIRESSGRNYNEQFF. The CDR3 DNA reads as TGTGCCATCAGGGAATCTAGCGGGAGGAACTACAATGAGCAGTTCTTC. The chain employs TRBV10-3 and TRBJ2-1, with 11 bases identical to TRBD2. CDR3 length: 16 residues. The germline V gene has CDR1 ENHRY and CDR2 SYGVKD. The J segment lost 3 bases and the V segment lost 6 bases, leaving 7 bases of the junction unmatched.

The chain recombines TRBV5-1 with TRBJ1-1; the D is unclear. CDR1 is SGHRS, CDR2 YFSETQ, per germline. V dropped 0 bases and J dropped 0 bases, with 6 bases sitting between them. The CDR3 has 14 amino acids. This CDR3 is CASSLGSLNTEAFF. The CDR3 DNA follows: TGCGCCAGCAGCTTGGGAAGCCTGAACACTGAAGCTTTCTTT.

The chain uses TRBV7-9 and TRBJ2-1; TRBD2 matches at 7 bases. The CDR3 contains 15 residues. The germline V gene encodes CDR1 SEHNR and CDR2 FQNEAQ (reference sequence). J gave up 3 bases and V 5 bases, and 7 bases lay outside the gene matches. The CDR3 loop reads CASSLRGWDYNEQFF. CDR3 DNA sequence: TGTGCCAGCAGCCTGCGGGGGTGGGACTACAATGAGCAGTTCTTC.

The rearrangement links TRBV11-3 to TRBJ2-7, with TRBD2 matching 7 bases. The trim removed 6 bases at V and 3 bases at J, leaving 8 bases unmatched. This CDR3 has 14 amino acids. CDR1 and CDR2 from the germline V gene are SGHNT and YENEEA. CDR3 in amino acids: CASSRAGSRYEQYF. In DNA, the CDR3 is TGTGCCAGCAGTAGAGCGGGAAGCCGCTACGAGCAGTACTTC.

V gene TRBV7-2 combines with J gene TRBJ1-2; D may be TRBD1 (5 bases). Germline V CDR1 and CDR2: SGHTA, FQGNSA. The CDR3 loop spans 14 amino acids. The V end was cut by 7 bases, the J end by 8 bases, with 20 bases between. Written as DNA, the CDR3 is TGTGCCAGCAACACGTTGGGCCAGGGCTGGGGCTACACCTTC. Translation gives CASNTLGQGWGYTF.

V usage is TRBV5-6 and J usage is TRBJ1-2, with 7 bases that match TRBD1. The CDR3 has 17 amino acids. Germline V gene sequence: CDR1 SGHDT, CDR2 YYEEEE. V was clipped by 2 bases and J by 2 bases; unmatched bases: 12. CDR3 sequence reads: CASSFLRTGAANYGYTF. CDR3 DNA sequence: TGTGCCAGCAGCTTCCTTCGAACAGGGGCCGCCAACTATGGCTACACCTTC.

The CDR3 here is CASSYLTGSSGNTIYF. The CDR3 coding sequence is TGTGCCAGCAGTTACTTGACAGGGTCATCTGGAAACACCATATATTTT. J is TRBJ1-3 and V is TRBV6-5; 7 bases match TRBD1. V was pared by 1 base and J by 1 base, with 4 bases of the junction left unmatched. The CDR3 covers 16 residues. CDR1 is MNHEY and CDR2 is SVGAGI in the germline V gene.

V gene TRBV10-3 combines with J gene TRBJ1-2; D gene uncertain. V lost 3 bases and J 8 bases, leaving 16 bases between the germline ends. Germline loops: CDR1 ENHRY, CDR2 SYGVKD. CDR3 length: 14 residues. CDR3 protein: CAISDGPPPSGYTF. The CDR3 DNA sequence: TGTGCCATCAGTGATGGGCCGCCCCCCTCGGGCTACACCTTC.

This clone appeared a few times. This sequence joins TRBV14 and TRBJ2-1, with a possible D match to TRBD2 (6 bases). CDR3 size: 15 residues. V was cut by 1 base and J by 6 bases, with 13 bases left in between. CDR1 SGHDN and CDR2 FVKESK come from the germline V gene. The CDR3 coding sequence is TGTGCCAGCAGCCAAGCACAGTGGGGACTCAATGAGCAGTTCTTC. It codes for CASSQAQWGLNEQFF.

The table lists this clone with a count of one. V usage is TRBV29-1 and J usage is TRBJ2-4; TRBD1 might be the D (6 bases). This CDR3 is built from 14 residues. CDR1 and CDR2 from the germline V gene are SQVTM and ANQGSEA. The V gene lost 2 bases and the J gene lost 7 bases, with 15 bases spanning the gap. The CDR3, as DNA: TGCAGCGTTGAACCGGTTACAGGGTATAACATTCAGTACTTC. Protein sequence: CSVEPVTGYNIQYF.

The chain uses TRBV7-9 and TRBJ1-1; tentatively, D is TRBD1 (6 bases). Germline V gives CDR1 SEHNR, CDR2 FQNEAQ (reference sequence). V lost 2 bases and J lost 7, with 17 bases in between. The CDR3 contains 15 residues. The CDR3 bases are TGTGCCAGCAGCTTATCACAGGGTATCGGGAATGAAGCTTTCTTT. This gives the protein CASSLSQGIGNEAFF.

The gene calls are TRBV29-1 and TRBJ1-3, with D possibly being TRBD1 (6 bases). Germline CDR1 reads SQVTM; CDR2 reads ANQGSEA. Trimming removed 5 bases at V and 2 bases at J, with 10 bases between. The CDR3 consists of 13 residues. CDR3 amino acids: CSVSGTPGNTIYF. CDR3 coding DNA: TGCAGCGTTTCCGGGACACCTGGAAACACCATATATTTT.

V gene TRBV5-5 combines with J gene TRBJ2-5; D remains ambiguous. This CDR3 is 13 amino acids long. Trimming took off 0 bases at V and 4 bases at J, with 7 bases between the two ends. CDR1 SGHKS and CDR2 YYEKEE come from the germline V gene (reference sequence). The CDR3 DNA reads as TGTGCCAGCAGCTTGGTGTCGGTAGAGACCCAGTACTTC. This translates into CASSLVSVETQYF.

V gene TRBV28 combines with J gene TRBJ2-7; 9 bases fit TRBD1. Trimming at V came to 6 bases and at J to 4 bases, leaving 13 bases not matched to a gene. Looked up from germline, CDR1 is MDHEN and CDR2 is SYDVKM. The CDR3 extends over 16 amino acids. CDR3 nucleotide sequence: TGTGCCAGCAGCCCCCCGGGACAGGGTGTTAAATACGAGCAGTACTTC. Its protein is CASSPPGQGVKYEQYF. Based on the CDR3 plus reference TRBV28 and TRBJ2-7, the full variable domain is DVKVTQSSRYLVKRTGEKVFLECVQDMDHENMFWYRQDPGLGLRLIYFSYDVKMKEKGDIPEGYSVSREKKERFSLILESASTNQTSMYLCASSPPGQGVKYEQYFGPGTRLTVT.

The J gene is TRBJ2-1, the V gene TRBV5-1, with 11 bases lining up with TRBD1. Trimming cost V 4 bases and J 7 bases; bases outside gene matches: 4. The CDR3 is 14 amino acids. Looked up from germline, CDR1 is SGHRS and CDR2 is YFSETQ. CDR3 sequence (DNA): TGCGCCAGCAGCGTGGGACAGGGGGATAATGAGCAGTTCTTC. It codes for CASSVGQGDNEQFF.

The genes are TRBV28 and TRBJ2-7, with 9 bases fitting TRBD1. Germline loops: CDR1 MDHEN, CDR2 SYDVKM. This CDR3 has 15 residues. V lost 6 bases to trimming and J lost 5 bases; unmatched junction nucleotides: 11. CDR3 nucleotides: TGTGCCAGCAGCCCCCCTGGGACAGGGATCCACGAGCAGTACTTC. This codes for CASSPPGTGIHEQYF.

The chain carries TRBV5-1 and TRBJ1-2; 8 nucleotides agree with TRBD1. Germline CDR1 reads SGHRS; CDR2 reads YFSETQ. CDR3 size: 15 residues. V lost 4 bases, J lost 4 bases, and 9 bases stayed unmatched. CDR3 bases: TGCGCCAGCAGCACCGGACAGGGTGTCCTCTATGGCTACACCTTC. As protein: CASSTGQGVLYGYTF.

The chain joins TRBV7-9 to TRBJ1-1; D is uncertain. The CDR3 has 13 residues. Trimming cost V 5 bases and J 7 bases, with 14 bases left between them. Germline loops: CDR1 SEHNR, CDR2 FQNEAQ (reference sequence). CDR3 sequence reads: CASSPNRGSEAFF. The CDR3 DNA is TGTGCCAGCAGCCCAAACCGGGGTAGTGAAGCTTTCTTT.

The V gene is TRBV28, the J gene TRBJ2-2; 13 nucleotides align to TRBD2. The germline V gene encodes CDR1 MDHEN and CDR2 SYDVKM. The CDR3 runs 13 residues. Trimming cost V 8 bases and J 11 bases; bases outside gene matches: 5. CDR3 amino acids: CASWTSGRGELFF. The CDR3 nucleotides are TGTGCCAGCTGGACTAGCGGGAGAGGAGAGCTGTTTTTT.

V and J are TRBV5-6 and TRBJ1-1, with D unclear. CDR1 and CDR2 (germline): SGHDT, YYEEEE. This CDR3 region has 13 residues. V gave up 6 bases and J gave up 4 bases, with 13 bases separating them. The CDR3 spells CASILGGVTEAFF. The CDR3 DNA reads TGTGCCAGCATCTTAGGAGGAGTCACTGAAGCTTTCTTT. The entire variable domain, with the rest obtained from reference TRBV5-6 and TRBJ1-1, is as follows: DAGVTQSPTHLIKTRGQQVTLRCSPKSGHDTVSWYQQALGQGPQFIFQYYEEEERQRGNFPDRFSGHQFPNYSSELNVNALLLGDSALYLCASILGGVTEAFFGQGTRLTVV.

V gene TRBV5-1 combines with J gene TRBJ2-2, with a possible D match to TRBD2 (5 bases). V gave up 1 base and J gave up 5 bases, with 12 bases separating them. Germline V lookup: CDR1 SGHRS, CDR2 YFSETQ. CDR3 length equals 15 residues. The CDR3 DNA is TGCGCCAGCAGCTTGTTTCGGGATGCAACCGGGGAGCTGTTTTTT. Its protein product is CASSLFRDATGELFF.

The genes are TRBV6-5 and TRBJ1-2, with 9 bases that match TRBD1. This CDR3 has 14 amino acids. V lost 9 bases and J lost 4; bases outside the gene matches: 9. Germline CDR1 and CDR2: MNHEY and SVGAGI. The chain's CDR3 is CASRQDRGLYGYTF. CDR3 nucleotide sequence: TGTGCCAGTAGGCAGGACAGGGGCCTCTATGGCTACACCTTC.

The DNA of the CDR3 is TGTGCCAGCAGTAGACAGGGATCGGACACAGATACGCAGTATTTT. This gives the protein CASSRQGSDTDTQYF. The gene calls are TRBV6-5 and TRBJ2-3; 7 bases fit TRBD1. V shed 5 bases, J shed 2 bases, and the junction held 7 bases outside the gene matches. There are 15 residues in the CDR3. Germline assignment: CDR1 MNHEY and CDR2 SVGAGI.

CDR3 sequence reads: CSVEGLGDRGPYEQYF. CDR3 coding DNA: TGCAGCGTTGAGGGGTTGGGGGACAGGGGGCCCTACGAGCAGTACTTC. The chain couples TRBV29-1 to TRBJ2-7; 12 bases line up with TRBD1. The germline CDR1 and CDR2 sequences are SQVTM and ANQGSEA. Trimming removed 3 bases from V and 2 bases from J; junction bases left unmatched: 8. There are 16 residues in the CDR3.